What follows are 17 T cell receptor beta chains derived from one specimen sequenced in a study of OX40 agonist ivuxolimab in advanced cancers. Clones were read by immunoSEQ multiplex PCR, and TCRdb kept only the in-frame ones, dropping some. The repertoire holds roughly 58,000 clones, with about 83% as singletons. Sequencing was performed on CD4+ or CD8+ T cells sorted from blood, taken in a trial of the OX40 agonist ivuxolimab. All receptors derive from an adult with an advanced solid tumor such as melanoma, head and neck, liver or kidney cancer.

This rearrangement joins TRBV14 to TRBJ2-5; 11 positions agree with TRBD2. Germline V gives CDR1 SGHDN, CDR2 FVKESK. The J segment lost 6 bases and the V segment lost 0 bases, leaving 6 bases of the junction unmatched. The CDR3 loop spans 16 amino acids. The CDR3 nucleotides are TGTGCCAGCAGCCAAGATCTTTCTAGCGGGAGGCAGACCCAGTACTTC. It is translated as CASSQDLSSGRQTQYF.

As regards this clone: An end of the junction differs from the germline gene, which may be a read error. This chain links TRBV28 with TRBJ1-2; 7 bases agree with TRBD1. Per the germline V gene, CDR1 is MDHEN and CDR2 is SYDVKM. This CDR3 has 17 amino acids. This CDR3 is CASSGPGTAIPNDGYTF. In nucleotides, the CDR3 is TGTGCCAGCAGTGGACCAGGGACAGCGATTCCTAACGATGGCTACACCTTC.

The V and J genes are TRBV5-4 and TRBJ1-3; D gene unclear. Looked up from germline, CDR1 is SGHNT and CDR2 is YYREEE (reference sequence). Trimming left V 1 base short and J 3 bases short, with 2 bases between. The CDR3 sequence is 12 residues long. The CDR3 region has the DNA TGTGCCAGCAGCTTGTTTGGAAACACCATATATTTT. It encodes CASSLFGNTIYF.

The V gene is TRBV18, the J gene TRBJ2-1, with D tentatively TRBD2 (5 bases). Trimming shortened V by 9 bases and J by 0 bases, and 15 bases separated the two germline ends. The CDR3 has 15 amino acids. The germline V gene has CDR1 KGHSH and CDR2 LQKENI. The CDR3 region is CASKSRETSYNEQFF. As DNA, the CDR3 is TGTGCCAGTAAGAGTCGGGAAACCTCCTACAATGAGCAGTTCTTC.

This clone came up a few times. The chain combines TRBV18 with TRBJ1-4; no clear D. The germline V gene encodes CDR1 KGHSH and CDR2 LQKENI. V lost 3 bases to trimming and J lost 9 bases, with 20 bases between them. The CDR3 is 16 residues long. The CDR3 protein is CASSPQRVGLDQKLFF. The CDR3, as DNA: TGTGCCAGCTCACCCCAGAGGGTAGGACTTGATCAAAAACTGTTTTTT.

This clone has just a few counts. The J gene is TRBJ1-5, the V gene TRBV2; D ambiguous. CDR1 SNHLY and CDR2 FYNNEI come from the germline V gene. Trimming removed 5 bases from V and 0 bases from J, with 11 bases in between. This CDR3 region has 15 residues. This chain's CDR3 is CASSSEQNSNQPQHF. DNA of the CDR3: TGTGCCAGCAGTTCGGAGCAGAATAGCAATCAGCCCCAGCATTTT.

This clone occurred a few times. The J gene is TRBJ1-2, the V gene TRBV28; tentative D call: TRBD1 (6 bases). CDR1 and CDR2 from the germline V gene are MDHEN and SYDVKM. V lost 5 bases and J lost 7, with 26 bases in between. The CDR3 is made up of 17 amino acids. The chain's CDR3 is CASSPVGQGRGGRGYTF. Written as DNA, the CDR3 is TGTGCCAGCAGTCCTGTAGGTCAGGGGCGCGGCGGCCGTGGCTACACCTTC.

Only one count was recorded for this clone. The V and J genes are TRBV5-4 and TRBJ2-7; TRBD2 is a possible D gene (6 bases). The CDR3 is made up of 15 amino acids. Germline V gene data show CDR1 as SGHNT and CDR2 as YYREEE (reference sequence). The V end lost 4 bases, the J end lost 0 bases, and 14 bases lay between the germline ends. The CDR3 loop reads CASSLPGLSSYEQYF. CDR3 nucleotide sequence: TGTGCCAGCAGCCTCCCGGGACTGTCCTCCTACGAGCAGTACTTC. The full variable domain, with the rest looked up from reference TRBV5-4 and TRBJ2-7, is ETGVTQSPTHLIKTRGQQVTLRCSSQSGHNTVSWYQQALGQGPQFIFQYYREEENGRGNFPPRFSGLQFPNYSSELNVNALELDDSALYLCASSLPGLSSYEQYFGPGTRLTVT.

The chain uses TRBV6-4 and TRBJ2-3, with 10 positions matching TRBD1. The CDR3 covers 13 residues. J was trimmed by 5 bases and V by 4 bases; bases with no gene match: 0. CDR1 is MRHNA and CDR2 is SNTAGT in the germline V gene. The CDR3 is CASSGTGGDTQYF. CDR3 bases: TGTGCCAGCAGTGGGACAGGGGGAGATACGCAGTATTTT.

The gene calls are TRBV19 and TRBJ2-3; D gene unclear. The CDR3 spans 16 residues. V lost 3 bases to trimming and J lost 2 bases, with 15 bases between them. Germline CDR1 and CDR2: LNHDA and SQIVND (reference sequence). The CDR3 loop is CASSIADRTYTDTQYF. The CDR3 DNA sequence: TGTGCCAGTAGTATTGCGGACCGAACCTACACAGATACGCAGTATTTT.

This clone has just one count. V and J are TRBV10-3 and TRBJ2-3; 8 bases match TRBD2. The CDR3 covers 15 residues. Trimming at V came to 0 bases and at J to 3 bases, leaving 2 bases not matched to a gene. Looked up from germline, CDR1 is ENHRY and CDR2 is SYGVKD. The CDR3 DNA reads TGTGCCATCAGTGAGTCCGGCGGGAGGACAGATACGCAGTATTTT. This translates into CAISESGGRTDTQYF.

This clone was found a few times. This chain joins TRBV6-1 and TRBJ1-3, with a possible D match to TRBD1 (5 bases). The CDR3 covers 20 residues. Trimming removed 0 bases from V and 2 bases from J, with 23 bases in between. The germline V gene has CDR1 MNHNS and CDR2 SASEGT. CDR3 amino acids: CASSEAQVGSRGDPGNTIYF. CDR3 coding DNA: TGTGCCAGCAGTGAAGCGCAGGTCGGTTCCCGGGGGGACCCTGGAAACACCATATATTTT.

CDR3 region: CASSPPRAISYNEQFF. For the CDR3, the DNA is TGTGCCAGCAGTCCTCCGCGTGCTATCTCCTACAATGAGCAGTTCTTC. This chain uses TRBV28 with TRBJ2-1; D not resolved. The germline gives CDR1 MDHEN, CDR2 SYDVKM. Trimming took off 5 bases at V and 0 bases at J, with 14 bases between the two ends. The length of the CDR3 is 16 residues. Full variable domain (remainder filled in from reference TRBV28 and TRBJ2-1): DVKVTQSSRYLVKRTGEKVFLECVQDMDHENMFWYRQDPGLGLRLIYFSYDVKMKEKGDIPEGYSVSREKKERFSLILESASTNQTSMYLCASSPPRAISYNEQFFGPGTRLTVL.

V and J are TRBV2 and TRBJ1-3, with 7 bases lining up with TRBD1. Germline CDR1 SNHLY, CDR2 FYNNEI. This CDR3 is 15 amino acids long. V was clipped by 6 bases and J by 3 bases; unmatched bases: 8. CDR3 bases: TGTGCCAGCAGCCGTGACAGGGTATTTGGAAACACCATATATTTT. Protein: CASSRDRVFGNTIYF.

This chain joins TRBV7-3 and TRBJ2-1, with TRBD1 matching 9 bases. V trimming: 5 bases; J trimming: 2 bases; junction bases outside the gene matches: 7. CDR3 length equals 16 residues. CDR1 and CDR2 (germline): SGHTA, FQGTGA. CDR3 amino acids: CASSPSGQGTYNEQFF. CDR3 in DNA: TGTGCCAGCAGCCCCTCCGGACAGGGGACCTACAATGAGCAGTTCTTC.

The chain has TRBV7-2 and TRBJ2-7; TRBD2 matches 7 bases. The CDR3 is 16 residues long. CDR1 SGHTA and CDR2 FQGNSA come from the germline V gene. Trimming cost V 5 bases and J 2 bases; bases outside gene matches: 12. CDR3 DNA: TGTGCCAGCAGCCCCAGCTTGGGCGGGAGTGCCTACGAGCAGTACTTC. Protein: CASSPSLGGSAYEQYF.

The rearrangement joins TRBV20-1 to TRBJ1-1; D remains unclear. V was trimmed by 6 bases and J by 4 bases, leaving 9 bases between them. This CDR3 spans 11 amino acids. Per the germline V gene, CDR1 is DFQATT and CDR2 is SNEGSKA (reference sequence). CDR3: CSARPFTEAFF. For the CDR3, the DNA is TGCAGTGCAAGACCCTTCACTGAAGCTTTCTTT.